A single sample gave rise to the 4 T cell receptor beta chains below, sequenced in a study of control samples from healthy donors and cancer patients (dated by TCRdb to about 2020). Library construction relied on the immunoSEQ multiplex PCR assay. This is the immuneACCESS table as TCRdb keeps it, with only in-frame sequences that have V and J called. A part of the clones is gone; compared with another copy, unresolved V genes explain less than half, and the rest is unexplained. Across this sample there are under 95,000 clones, with roughly 84% seen only once. Clones ranked in the top ten supply over 12% of the sample. Source material: blood. These TCRs come from a man aged 45 to 65 in good health.

The chain recombines TRBV19 with TRBJ1-2, with TRBD1 as a possible D gene (5 bases). This CDR3 has 13 residues. V was clipped by 6 bases and J by 5 bases, with 13 bases between them. Germline loops: CDR1 LNHDA, CDR2 SQIVND (reference sequence). CDR3 in amino acids: CASSQGYGYGYTF. CDR3 bases: TGTGCCAGTAGCCAGGGCTATGGTTATGGCTACACCTTC. The whole variable domain, filled in from reference TRBV19 and TRBJ1-2, reads DGGITQSPKYLFRKEGQNVTLSCEQNLNHDAMYWYRQDPGQGLRLIYYSQIVNDFQKGDIAEGYSVSREKKESFPLTVTSAQKNPTAFYLCASSQGYGYGYTFGSGTRLTVV.

This chain uses TRBV10-3 with TRBJ2-3, with a weak D call TRBD2 (6 bases). Germline V gene sequence: CDR1 ENHRY, CDR2 SYGVKD. The CDR3 consists of 17 residues. With 4 bases removed from V and 0 bases from J, the gap between germline ends came to 17 bases. The CDR3, as DNA: TGTGCCATCAGTGGAGCTGGGGTAGCGGAGAGCACAGATACGCAGTATTTT. This encodes CAISGAGVAESTDTQYF.

The chain uses TRBV20-1 and TRBJ1-6; D unclear. The CDR3 runs to 13 residues. Per the germline V gene, CDR1 is DFQATT and CDR2 is SNEGSKA (reference sequence). The V end was cut by 4 bases, the J end by 4 bases, with 8 bases between. Here the CDR3 DNA reads TGCAGTGCTAATGAACAGTATAATTCACCCCTCCACTTT. It encodes CSANEQYNSPLHF.

The V gene is TRBV15, the J gene TRBJ2-7; 10 bases are a match to TRBD2. In germline, CDR1 is LNHNV, CDR2 YYDKDF (reference sequence). The CDR3 covers 16 residues. Trimming cost V 0 bases and J 4 bases; bases outside gene matches: 6. In nucleotides, the CDR3 is TGTGCCACCAGCAGAGAGAACATAGCGGGAGGTTACGAGCAGTACTTC. It codes for CATSRENIAGGYEQYF.